The TCR beta chain under discussion was sequenced for a study of blood T cell repertoires in COVID-19. Study information: Acute-phase and convalescent COVID-19 samples originated in the United States, Italy and Spain. T cells, B-cell-depleted T cells, or PBMCs provided the cDNA or gDNA that served as material.

V lost 7 bases, J lost 3 bases, and 9 bases stayed unmatched. The CDR3 extends over 15 amino acids. Germline V CDR1 and CDR2: SNHLY, FYNNEI. Sequenced by immunoSEQ multiplex PCR; TCRdb stores in-frame clones only, minus some. The sample contains 95,000 to 150,000 clones, over 75% of which appear only once. The sequence was obtained from a man between 60 and 70 years old with acute or convalescent COVID-19. The sequencing input was peripheral blood. This rearrangement joins TRBV2 to TRBJ1-5; 7 nucleotides line up with TRBD1. CDR3 nucleotide sequence: TGTGCCAGCAACGAAGGGACAGTTATCAATCAGCCCCAGCATTTT. It encodes CASNEGTVINQPQHF.